What follows is one T cell receptor beta chain and its context. What it recognizes is unknown. The data were obtained in a study of radiotherapy plus CTLA-4 blockade in lung cancer. Study-level findings and limits: Best predicting response, reportedly, were early blood T cell clone dynamics, with interferon-beta. In blood, tumor-derived TCR clones expanded after radiotherapy plus ipilimumab.

CDR1 SGHTA and CDR2 FQGNSA come from the germline V gene. Trimming took off 7 bases at V and 8 bases at J, with 20 bases between the two ends. The CDR3 runs to 14 residues. Libraries were prepared by immunoSEQ multiplex PCR; TCRdb keeps only in-frame clonotypes and omits some of them. The sample records more than 75,000 clones, around 90% being singletons. The clonotype was recovered from a human donor with non-small cell lung cancer who had stable disease on radiotherapy plus ipilimumab. The rearrangement links TRBV7-2 to TRBJ1-2; D unresolved. Sequenced here: peripheral blood, sampled from a patient treated with radiotherapy plus ipilimumab. The CDR3 is CASTLTRQSGGYTF. The DNA for the CDR3 is TGTGCCAGCACCCTGACCCGGCAATCGGGAGGCTACACCTTC. Together with reference TRBV7-2 and TRBJ1-2, the CDR3 gives the full variable domain: GAGVSQSPSNKVTEKGKDVELRCDPISGHTALYWYRQSLGQGLEFLIYFQGNSAPDKSGLPSDRFSAERTGGSVSTLTIQRTQQEDSAVYLCASTLTRQSGGYTFGSGTRLTVV.